This T cell receptor beta chain comes out of a study of response to subunit inactivated influenza vaccine listed by TCRdb under 2018. Describing the broader study: The study used deep quantitative T cell receptor repertoire profiling to track responses to a trivalent subunit inactivated influenza vaccine.

The library was produced with RT-PCR. Data came from an Illumina HiSeq 2500. The public reads were run again by TCRdb, first through fastp at Q25 and then through MiXCR, and only productive beta chains were kept. Rows matching on CDR3 protein sequence are summarized as one entry with the most common DNA and genes. The sample contains over 800,000 distinct CDR3 sequences, 21% of them found a single time. The ten largest clones capture 10% of the sample. What the authors observed across the whole study: It was suggested by the authors that each seasonal influenza vaccination may recruit only a limited number of new T cells.

This clonotype appeared many times. Its antigen remains unidentified. Qualities for individual bases were not recorded, and no much larger clone is one base off. Relative to germline, V is 6 bases shorter and J is 3 bases shorter, with 12 bases between their ends. The CDR3 runs 13 residues from the cysteine to the phenylalanine. The entry retains the CDR3 DNA only, 39 bases that are in frame from base 1. The germline V gene provides CDR1 SQVTM and CDR2 ANQGSEA. The chain is encoded by TRBV29-1 joined to TRBJ1-3; the D gene assignment is ambiguous. The TCR was taken from a man aged 50-59 years who received an inactivated influenza vaccine. Donor details come from another sample of the same person, matched by shared clones. The material sequenced was PBMCs from blood, taken 5 days after vaccination. In nucleotide form, the sequence is TGCAGCGTGGGATCCATGGGTGGAAACACCATATATTTT. This translates into CSVGSMGGNTIYF.